This T cell receptor beta chain is drawn from a study of blood T cells in healthy people across ages. Study-level points and caveats: Per million T cells, TCR beta diversity dropped roughly linearly as age increased. Naive T cell percentage strongly correlated with TCR beta diversity. Shifts in expanded clonotypes may have been confounded by donor CMV status, which was unknown.

With a J-beta primer mix and a sample-barcoded 5' primer, a second PCR ran 7 to 11 cycles. A tag from a template-switch adaptor with 12 random nucleotides marked each cDNA molecule. A single record per CDR3 protein comes from TCRdb applying MiXCR to the 5' RACE reads. Of 700,000 to 1,000,000 distinct CDR3 sequences listed, under 45% were seen once; the top ten hold about 21%. V lost 5 bases to trimming and J lost 2 bases, with 9 bases between them. Germline V gene sequence: CDR1 ENHRY, CDR2 SYGVKD. The CDR3 loop spans 13 amino acids. This clonotype was detected a few times. What it recognizes is unknown.

The receptor was derived from a man aged 55 to 70 in good health. Input material: blood. The chain joins TRBV10-3 to TRBJ1-2; D call uncertain. The CDR3 DNA reads as TGTGCCATCAGTTTCGACGGGAACTATGGCTACACCTTC. It codes for CAISFDGNYGYTF.